The rows below give T cell receptor beta chains drawn from one sample of a study of tumor and adjacent non-tumor tissue in lung cancer. Each CDR3 protein is one row after TCRdb ran MiXCR on the multiplex PCR reads. Found here are around 140,000 distinct CDR3 sequences, approximately 64% of them singletons; the top ten hold about 20%. The sequenced sample was lung tumor tissue. These receptors were collected from a man between 60 and 75 years old with small cell lung cancer. Both conserved end residues are part of each CDR3. Fields, in order: J gene, D gene, V gene, CDR3 length, clone size, CDR3 DNA, CDR3 protein. A D gene is named only where the DNA matches it firmly. A row's size may be missing; if present it is once, few, many or a size class.

TRBJ2-3,-,TRBV11-2,16,once,TGTGCCAGCAGCTTAGTGCGAGCGGTAGGGCCAGATACGCAGTATTTT,CASSLVRAVGPDTQYF
TRBJ2-7,TRBD2,TRBV6-6,15,many,TGTGCCAGCAGTAGGGGGACTAGCGGGAGTCACGAGCAGTACTTC,CASSRGTSGSHEQYF
TRBJ2-5,-,TRBV11-2,11,-,TGTGTCAGCAGCTTTGAAGAGACCCGGTACTTC,CVSSFEETRYF
TRBJ1-1,-,TRBV12-3/TRBV12-4,13,many,TGTGCCAGCACCCAAGGGTTGGGGGCTGAAGCTTTCTTT,CASTQGLGAEAFF
TRBJ1-2,TRBD1,TRBV2,13,-,TGTGCCAGTGCACCGGGACAGACACCCGGCTACACCTTC,CASAPGQTPGYTF
TRBJ2-1,TRBD2,TRBV12-3/TRBV12-4,16,once,TGTGCCAGCAGTCCCCGTCTAGCGGGGGTCTACAATGAGCAGTTCTTC,CASSPRLAGVYNEQFF
TRBJ2-6,-,TRBV28,14,-,TGTGCCAGCCGGACAGTTTCTGGGGCCAACGTCCTGACTTTC,CASRTVSGANVLTF
TRBJ2-3,TRBD1,TRBV29-1,14,many,TGCAGCGCCGTGACAGGGGTCCTCACAGATACGCAGTATTTT,CSAVTGVLTDTQYF
TRBJ2-1,-,TRBV11-3,11,-,TGTGCCAGCAAAACAGGCAATGAGCAGCACTTC,CASKTGNEQHF
TRBJ2-7,-,TRBV6-5,15,-,TGTGCCAGCAGTTACTCGAGTGCGACTAGTTGCGAGCAGTACTTC,CASSYSSATSCEQYF
TRBJ2-1,-,TRBV6-5,13,-,TGTGGCAGCAGTGCCGCAGGTATGAATGAGCAGTTCTTC,CGSSAAGMNEQFF
TRBJ2-3,-,TRBV14,16,-,TGTGCGAGCAGCCAAGTTCGGGGGTCGGGGACAGATACGCAGTATTTT,CASSQVRGSGTDTQYF
TRBJ2-7,-,TRBV11-3,13,-,TGTGCCATCAGCCGGACACAGTCCTACGAGCAGAACTTC,CAISRTQSYEQNF
TRBJ2-3,-,TRBV6-5,14,-,TGTGCCAGCAGGGCTAGCCGGAGTAGTGATACGCAGTATTTT,CASRASRSSDTQYF
TRBJ1-6,-,TRBV6-1,14,-,TGTGCCAGCAGTGAAGGTAACCCGTCAAGGTCCCTCCACTTT,CASSEGNPSRSLHF
TRBJ2-1,TRBD2,TRBV20-1,15,many,TGCAGTGCTAGAGATTACGGACTAGGACTAGATGAGCAGTTCTTC,CSARDYGLGLDEQFF
TRBJ2-3,TRBD1,TRBV20-1,15,few,TGCAGTGCTGCCGCGGACAGGGGGCCCACAGATACGCAGTATTTT,CSAAADRGPTDTQYF